Given below is one T cell receptor (beta chain) in context. Antigen: not known. The ends were cut back, 2 bases at V and 1 base at J, with 7 bases in the middle. The CDR3 has 15 amino acids. Germline CDR1 is SGHTS and CDR2 is YDEGEE. Repertoires were generated with immunoSEQ multiplex PCR, while TCRdb's copy carries only in-frame clones and drops some. The sample has roughly 150,000 clones, about 91% seen once. The sample comes from a study of T cell responses to AZD1222 COVID-19 vaccine. Pooling of second doses given at about 4 or about 12 weeks was done. Whole-study findings and limits: Donors in the cohort were predominantly white British and more often female, and clonal diversity was possibly underestimated. Researchers took repertoire samples only after the peak T cell response had come.

The V and J genes are TRBV5-8 and TRBJ2-6; D is undetermined. The sequencing here drew on peripheral blood, taken 28 days after the second AZD1222 dose. The receptor was isolated from an adult who received the AZD1222 COVID-19 vaccine. The CDR3 protein is CASSLSGSGANVLTF. Here the CDR3 DNA reads TGTGCCAGCAGCTTATCGGGTTCTGGGGCCAACGTCCTGACTTTC.